This entry lists 16 T cell receptor beta chains sequenced from one sample in a study of blood T cells in healthy people across ages. Then a second PCR, running about 7 to 11 cycles, was carried out with a sample-barcoded 5' primer and a J-beta primer mix. A single record per CDR3 protein comes from TCRdb applying MiXCR to the 5' RACE reads. The table shows approximately 800,000 distinct CDR3 sequences, with about half occurring only once. What was sequenced was blood. The receptors shown here come from an older man in good health.

The chain recombines TRBV5-1 with TRBJ2-7, with 11 bases lining up with TRBD2. This CDR3 region has 16 residues. Per the germline V gene, CDR1 is SGHRS and CDR2 is YFSETQ. Trimming cost V 0 bases and J 7 bases; bases outside gene matches: 9. The CDR3 loop is CASSLDGSGRVREQYF. DNA for the CDR3: TGCGCCAGCAGCTTGGATGGTAGCGGGAGGGTTCGAGAGCAGTACTTC. Full variable domain (rest looked up from reference TRBV5-1 and TRBJ2-7): KAGVTQTPRYLIKTRGQQVTLSCSPISGHRSVSWYQQTPGQGLQFLFEYFSETQRNKGNFPGRFSGRQFSNSRSEMNVSTLELGDSALYLCASSLDGSGRVREQYFGPGTRLTVT.

This clonotype was detected ten times or more. The gene calls are TRBV4-2 and TRBJ2-1; a possible D gene is TRBD2 (5 bases). The CDR3 sequence is 14 residues long. V gave up 0 bases and J gave up 8 bases, with 11 bases separating them. CDR1 is LGHNA, CDR2 YNFKEQ, per germline. Here the CDR3 reads CASSQDLARDEQFF. CDR3 sequence (DNA): TGTGCCAGCAGCCAAGATCTAGCCCGCGATGAGCAGTTCTTC.

DNA for the CDR3: TGTGCCTGGAGCCTGCGGGGACAGAGCTATGGCTACACCTTC. Its protein product is CAWSLRGQSYGYTF. This chain links TRBV30 with TRBJ1-2, with TRBD1 identical over 7 bases. Germline V gene sequence: CDR1 GTSNPN, CDR2 SVGIG (reference sequence). Unmatched junction bases numbered 8, after V lost 3 bases and J lost 4 bases. The CDR3 is made up of 14 amino acids.

The gene calls are TRBV7-9 and TRBJ2-3, with D possibly TRBD1 on 6 matching bases. V gave up 4 bases and J gave up 4 bases, with 18 bases separating them. CDR1 and CDR2 from the germline V gene are SEHNR and FQNEAQ (reference sequence). This CDR3 is built from 16 residues. The DNA for the CDR3 is TGTGCCAGCAGCTCACTAATGGCAGGGGTAGCAGATACGCAGTATTTT. This gives the protein CASSSLMAGVADTQYF. The full variable domain, rest sourced from reference TRBV7-9 and TRBJ2-3, is DTGVSQNPRHKITKRGQNVTFRCDPISEHNRLYWYRQTLGQGPEFLTYFQNEAQLEKSRLLSDRFSAERPKGSFSTLEIQRTEQGDSAMYLCASSSLMAGVADTQYFGPGTRLTVL.

V and J are TRBV20-1 and TRBJ2-7, with D perhaps matching TRBD2 (6 bases). Trimming cost V 3 bases and J 3 bases, with 12 bases left between them. Germline V gives CDR1 DFQATT, CDR2 SNEGSKA (reference sequence). The CDR3 is 13 residues long. The CDR3 reads CSASAGTGYEQYF. The CDR3 region has the DNA TGCAGTGCTAGCGCGGGGACCGGCTACGAGCAGTACTTC.

The chain employs TRBV4-1 and TRBJ1-5, with no clear D. CDR1 and CDR2 (germline): MGHRA, YSYEKL. The CDR3 runs 15 residues. V lost 1 base and J 7 bases, leaving 14 bases between the germline ends. Here the CDR3 reads CASSQAGSSGQPQHF. The DNA for the CDR3 is TGCGCCAGCAGCCAAGCGGGGAGTTCCGGCCAGCCCCAGCATTTT.

This rearrangement joins TRBV29-1 to TRBJ2-7, with D maybe TRBD1 (6 bases). V was clipped by 8 bases and J by 7 bases, with 15 bases between them. The CDR3 contains 11 residues. The germline V gene encodes CDR1 SQVTM and CDR2 ANQGSEA. The CDR3 here is CSLLDSGEQYF. The CDR3 DNA sequence: TGCAGCCTACTGGACAGCGGTGAGCAGTACTTC.

The chain's CDR3 is CATFSSLAFF. The CDR3 coding sequence is TGTGCCACGTTCTCCAGTTTAGCTTTCTTT. V gene TRBV6-6 combines with J gene TRBJ1-1; D not resolved. This CDR3 contains 10 residues. The V gene's germline CDR1 is MNHNY and CDR2 SVGAGI (reference sequence). Trimming stripped 10 bases from V and 10 bases from J, with 13 bases between.

The chain combines TRBV6-1 with TRBJ2-1; D might be TRBD1 or TRBD2, each matching 5 bases. Trimming took 4 bases from V and 5 from J, leaving 15 bases between them. Germline CDR1 reads MNHNS; CDR2 reads SASEGT. The CDR3 contains 15 residues. CDR3 coding DNA: TGTGCCAGCAGTGGGGGACGAGTCCCCGACAATGAGCAGTTCTTC. Its protein is CASSGGRVPDNEQFF.

The rearrangement joins TRBV29-1 to TRBJ2-1, with TRBD2 matching over 8 bases. The CDR3 is 14 amino acids. With V trimmed by 4 bases and J by 1 base, 3 bases remained unmatched. In germline, CDR1 is SQVTM, CDR2 ANQGSEA. The CDR3 DNA reads as TGCAGCGTTGTTAAGCGGGAGTCCTACAATGAGCAGTTCTTC. This translates into CSVVKRESYNEQFF.

This chain connects TRBV5-1 to TRBJ2-3; 9 positions agree with TRBD2. Trimming at V came to 7 bases and at J to 3 bases, leaving 9 bases not matched to a gene. The CDR3 consists of 15 residues. The germline V gene has CDR1 SGHRS and CDR2 YFSETQ. Written as DNA, the CDR3 is TGCGCCAGCTCAACCCGCGGGAGGGAAACAGATACGCAGTATTTT. Translating gives CASSTRGRETDTQYF.

The chain uses TRBV20-1 and TRBJ2-5; TRBD2 matches 10 bases. This CDR3 has 15 amino acids. J lost 2 bases, V lost 6 bases, and 9 bases had no gene match. The germline CDR1 and CDR2 sequences are DFQATT and SNEGSKA (reference sequence). CDR3 residues: CSARVAGGRQETQYF. DNA of the CDR3: TGCAGTGCCCGCGTAGCGGGGGGACGTCAAGAGACCCAGTACTTC.

This clonotype has just a few counts. The genes are TRBV7-3 and TRBJ2-1, with D perhaps assigned TRBD1 or TRBD2 (6 bases each). Germline-derived CDR1 and CDR2 are SGHTA and FQGTGA. V shed 7 bases and J shed 0 bases, with 13 bases lying between them. The CDR3 length is 15 residues. The CDR3 loop reads CASNEKGGSYNEQFF. DNA of the CDR3: TGTGCCAGCAACGAGAAGGGGGGCTCCTACAATGAGCAGTTCTTC.

The chain joins TRBV5-1 to TRBJ2-1; unclear D gene. Trimming stripped 7 bases from V and 0 bases from J, with 14 bases between. This CDR3 region has 15 residues. From germline, CDR1 is SGHRS and CDR2 YFSETQ. The CDR3 nucleotides are TGCGCCAGCGCCCCGGTGGGTCTCTCCTACAATGAGCAGTTCTTC. Protein sequence: CASAPVGLSYNEQFF. Full variable domain (missing parts from reference TRBV5-1 and TRBJ2-1): KAGVTQTPRYLIKTRGQQVTLSCSPISGHRSVSWYQQTPGQGLQFLFEYFSETQRNKGNFPGRFSGRQFSNSRSEMNVSTLELGDSALYLCASAPVGLSYNEQFFGPGTRLTVL.

This chain connects TRBV29-1 to TRBJ1-3; D may be TRBD1 (5 bases). V was clipped by 4 bases and J by 0 bases, with 7 bases between them. The length of the CDR3 is 13 residues. From germline, CDR1 is SQVTM and CDR2 ANQGSEA. Here the CDR3 DNA reads TGCAGCGTTGGGGGCACCTCTGGAAACACCATATATTTT. The encoded protein is CSVGGTSGNTIYF.

V usage is TRBV20-1 and J usage is TRBJ2-3, with D possibly matching TRBD2 (6 bases). The CDR3 contains 16 residues. V dropped 2 bases and J dropped 2 bases, with 17 bases sitting between them. Per germline, CDR1 DFQATT and CDR2 SNEGSKA (reference sequence). The CDR3: CSARTGGRGNTDTQYF. CDR3 nucleotides: TGCAGTGCTAGAACCGGAGGGCGGGGAAACACAGATACGCAGTATTTT.